The rows below give T cell receptor beta chains drawn from one sample of a study of identical twins. Each CDR3 protein is one row after TCRdb ran MiXCR on the 5' RACE reads. The sample carries 200,000 to 250,000 distinct CDR3 sequences, approximately 12% recorded once. This sample also belongs to another study, concerning yellow fever vaccine responses in identical twins.

Sequenced material: memory (CD45RO+) T cells sorted from blood. The receptor set was obtained from a woman younger than 30 in good health. The CDR3 runs from the conserved cysteine through the conserved F or W. Clone size is stated in some rows and not others, as once, few, many or a class when expanded.

abundance | v_gene | CDR3aa
few | TRBV9 | CASSLEGGRTYEQYF
NA | TRBV20-1 | CSAETSGRGTDTQYF
many | TRBV6-4 | CASSELAGAGSNEQFF
few | TRBV2 | CARTTKPPYNEQFF
many | TRBV6-5 | CASSYEQGAEAFF
NA | TRBV11-2 | CASSIPLGDTQYF
NA | TRBV19 | CASSISPTATEQFF
few | TRBV7-6 | CASSSGQLSNQPQHF
NA | TRBV11-2 | CASSSGGIPGEAFF
NA | TRBV7-9 | CASSPDGYGSAHEQYF
many | TRBV27 | CASSFSGMGNEQFF
NA | TRBV4-1 | CASSQEGTIPTYEQYF
few | TRBV7-2 | CASSLAATNEKLFF
many | TRBV12-3/TRBV12-4 | CASSLVGLGAKNIQYF
many | TRBV5-1 | CASSYSGATGELFF
NA | TRBV11-2 | CASTQGSGSPQLAKNIQYF
few | TRBV28 | CASSSPAVHEKLFF
few | TRBV20-1 | CSARDFQIGGAQPQHF
few | TRBV6-1 | CASARDSGNTIYF
NA | TRBV4-1 | CASQPTGLSTDTQYF
few | TRBV21-1 | CASRAGTPNTGELFF
many | TRBV14 | CASSQGTSYGYTF
few | TRBV12-3/TRBV12-4 | CASSGQGRGNEQFF
NA | TRBV20-1 | CSAYRNIQGLYGYTF
NA | TRBV6-5 | CASSSGTGGNYEQYF
NA | TRBV11-3 | CASSLGGAGGLGEQFF
many | TRBV29-1 | CSVGQGAGGYTF
NA | TRBV7-6 | CASSLAPSGSGGSYEQYF
few | TRBV7-8 | CASSSWGQDKTDTQYF
NA | TRBV5-1 | CASRINRVWDQETQYF
many | TRBV7-2 | CASSLQGASEAFF
NA | TRBV20-1 | CSASYGGQNTYEQYF
few | TRBV5-6 | CASSPTGFNSPLHF
NA | TRBV7-9 | CASSQQGAGQPQHF
NA | TRBV28 | CASSHSGRGYNEQFF
few | TRBV6-5 | CASSYSPQGRVETQYF
few | TRBV7-2 | CASSLIAGSSYEQYF
few | TRBV7-2 | CASSSRDLPYEQYF
many | TRBV10-3 | CAIMDGQGLYGYTF
many | TRBV5-1 | CASSGTGNIETQYF
NA | TRBV20-1 | CSARRDTYEQYF
many | TRBV18 | CASSPLPNTGELFF
few | TRBV25-1 | CASAREGIGELFF
few | TRBV7-2 | CASSLVWGPNEQFF
many | TRBV12-3/TRBV12-4 | CASSHRASETQYF
many | TRBV5-1 | CASSPRTGQNTGELFF
NA | TRBV5-1 | CASSLGDSPLHF
NA | TRBV6-1 | CASSEWTGRQETQYF
NA | TRBV27 | CASRISGRWETQYF
NA | TRBV5-1 | CASSGGLSSYNEQFF
many | TRBV7-2 | CASSLTSGRFDEQYF
few | TRBV29-1 | CSVDRGYEQYF
NA | TRBV20-1 | CSARSGGPPSYEQYF
NA | TRBV7-8 | CASSSIVSVYNEQFF
few | TRBV20-1 | CSAPARGAANEQFF
NA | TRBV2 | CASSVGRNNSPLHF
NA | TRBV20-1 | CSASRDQIQETQYF